These 3 T cell receptor beta chains were sequenced from one sample in a study of blood T cells in healthy people across ages. Sample-barcoded 5' priming and a J-beta primer mix drove a second PCR of 7 to 11 cycles. TCRdb re-called the 5' RACE reads with MiXCR, one entry per CDR3 protein. The sample carries about 1,500,000 distinct CDR3 sequences, 28% recorded once. Sequencing used blood. These receptors came from a woman in her twenties or thirties in good health.

This clonotype was recorded a few times. The chain employs TRBV5-1 and TRBJ1-1; tentatively, D is TRBD1 (6 bases). Germline CDR1 is SGHRS and CDR2 is YFSETQ. V was cut by 0 bases and J by 8 bases, with 11 bases left in between. The CDR3 has 13 amino acids. DNA of the CDR3: TGCGCCAGCAGCTTGGCCTGGGGGCGGGAAGCTTTCTTT. Translating gives CASSLAWGREAFF.

This clonotype was seen more than once but under ten times. The chain uses TRBV4-1 and TRBJ2-1, with TRBD1 matching 11 bases. The V segment lost 3 bases and the J segment 0 bases; nucleotides outside the gene matches: 7. Germline V CDR1 and CDR2: MGHRA, YSYEKL. The CDR3 loop spans 18 amino acids. CDR3 sequence: CASSQTGQGGSSYNEQFF. In DNA form, the CDR3 reads TGCGCCAGCAGCCAGACGGGACAGGGGGGGAGCTCCTACAATGAGCAGTTCTTC.

The table lists this clonotype with a count of one. The chain combines TRBV7-6 with TRBJ2-2; TRBD2 is a possible D gene (6 bases). V lost 0 bases and J lost 5, with 13 bases in between. This CDR3 is built from 16 residues. The germline CDR1 and CDR2 sequences are SGHVS and FNYEAQ. CDR3 sequence: CASSLAAGLGTGELFF. The CDR3 coding sequence is TGTGCCAGCAGCTTAGCTGCGGGGCTAGGTACCGGGGAGCTGTTTTTT.